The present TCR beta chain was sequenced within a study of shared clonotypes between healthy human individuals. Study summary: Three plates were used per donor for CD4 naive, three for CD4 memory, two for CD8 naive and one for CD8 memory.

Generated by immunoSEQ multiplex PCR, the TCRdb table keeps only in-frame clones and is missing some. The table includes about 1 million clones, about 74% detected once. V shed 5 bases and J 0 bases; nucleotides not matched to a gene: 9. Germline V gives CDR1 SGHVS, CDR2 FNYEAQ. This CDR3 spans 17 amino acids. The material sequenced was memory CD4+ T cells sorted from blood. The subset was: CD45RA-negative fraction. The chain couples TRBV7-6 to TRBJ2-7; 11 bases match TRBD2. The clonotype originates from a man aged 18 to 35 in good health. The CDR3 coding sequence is TGTGCCAGCAGCGCCGGACTAGCGGGTCATAACTCCTACGAGCAGTACTTC. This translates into CASSAGLAGHNSYEQYF. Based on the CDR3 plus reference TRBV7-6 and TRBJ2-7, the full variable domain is GAGVSQSPRYKVTKRGQDVALRCDPISGHVSLYWYRQALGQGPEFLTYFNYEAQQDKSGLPNDRFSAERPEGSISTLTIQRTEQRDSAMYRCASSAGLAGHNSYEQYFGPGTRLTVT.